The present entry profiles one TCR beta chain with its context. A sample-barcoded 5' primer and a J-beta primer mix were used in a second PCR of roughly 6 to 11 cycles. Using its own MiXCR run on the 5' RACE reads, TCRdb lists one record per CDR3 protein. The sample carries roughly 1 million distinct CDR3 sequences, roughly a quarter recorded once. The entry originates in a study of blood T cells in healthy people across ages. Trimming cost V 7 bases and J 1 base; bases outside gene matches: 2. This CDR3 contains 13 residues. Germline CDR1 and CDR2: SGDLS and YYNGEE. These sequences were also reported in another study, on T cells of mothers and their children.

Source material: blood. The sequence came from a girl aged 2-10 years in good health. The chain combines TRBV9 with TRBJ2-5; 9 bases are shared with TRBD2. DNA for the CDR3: TGTGCCAGCGGGCGGGGGGGCCAAGAGACCCAGTACTTC. Translated: CASGRGGQETQYF.